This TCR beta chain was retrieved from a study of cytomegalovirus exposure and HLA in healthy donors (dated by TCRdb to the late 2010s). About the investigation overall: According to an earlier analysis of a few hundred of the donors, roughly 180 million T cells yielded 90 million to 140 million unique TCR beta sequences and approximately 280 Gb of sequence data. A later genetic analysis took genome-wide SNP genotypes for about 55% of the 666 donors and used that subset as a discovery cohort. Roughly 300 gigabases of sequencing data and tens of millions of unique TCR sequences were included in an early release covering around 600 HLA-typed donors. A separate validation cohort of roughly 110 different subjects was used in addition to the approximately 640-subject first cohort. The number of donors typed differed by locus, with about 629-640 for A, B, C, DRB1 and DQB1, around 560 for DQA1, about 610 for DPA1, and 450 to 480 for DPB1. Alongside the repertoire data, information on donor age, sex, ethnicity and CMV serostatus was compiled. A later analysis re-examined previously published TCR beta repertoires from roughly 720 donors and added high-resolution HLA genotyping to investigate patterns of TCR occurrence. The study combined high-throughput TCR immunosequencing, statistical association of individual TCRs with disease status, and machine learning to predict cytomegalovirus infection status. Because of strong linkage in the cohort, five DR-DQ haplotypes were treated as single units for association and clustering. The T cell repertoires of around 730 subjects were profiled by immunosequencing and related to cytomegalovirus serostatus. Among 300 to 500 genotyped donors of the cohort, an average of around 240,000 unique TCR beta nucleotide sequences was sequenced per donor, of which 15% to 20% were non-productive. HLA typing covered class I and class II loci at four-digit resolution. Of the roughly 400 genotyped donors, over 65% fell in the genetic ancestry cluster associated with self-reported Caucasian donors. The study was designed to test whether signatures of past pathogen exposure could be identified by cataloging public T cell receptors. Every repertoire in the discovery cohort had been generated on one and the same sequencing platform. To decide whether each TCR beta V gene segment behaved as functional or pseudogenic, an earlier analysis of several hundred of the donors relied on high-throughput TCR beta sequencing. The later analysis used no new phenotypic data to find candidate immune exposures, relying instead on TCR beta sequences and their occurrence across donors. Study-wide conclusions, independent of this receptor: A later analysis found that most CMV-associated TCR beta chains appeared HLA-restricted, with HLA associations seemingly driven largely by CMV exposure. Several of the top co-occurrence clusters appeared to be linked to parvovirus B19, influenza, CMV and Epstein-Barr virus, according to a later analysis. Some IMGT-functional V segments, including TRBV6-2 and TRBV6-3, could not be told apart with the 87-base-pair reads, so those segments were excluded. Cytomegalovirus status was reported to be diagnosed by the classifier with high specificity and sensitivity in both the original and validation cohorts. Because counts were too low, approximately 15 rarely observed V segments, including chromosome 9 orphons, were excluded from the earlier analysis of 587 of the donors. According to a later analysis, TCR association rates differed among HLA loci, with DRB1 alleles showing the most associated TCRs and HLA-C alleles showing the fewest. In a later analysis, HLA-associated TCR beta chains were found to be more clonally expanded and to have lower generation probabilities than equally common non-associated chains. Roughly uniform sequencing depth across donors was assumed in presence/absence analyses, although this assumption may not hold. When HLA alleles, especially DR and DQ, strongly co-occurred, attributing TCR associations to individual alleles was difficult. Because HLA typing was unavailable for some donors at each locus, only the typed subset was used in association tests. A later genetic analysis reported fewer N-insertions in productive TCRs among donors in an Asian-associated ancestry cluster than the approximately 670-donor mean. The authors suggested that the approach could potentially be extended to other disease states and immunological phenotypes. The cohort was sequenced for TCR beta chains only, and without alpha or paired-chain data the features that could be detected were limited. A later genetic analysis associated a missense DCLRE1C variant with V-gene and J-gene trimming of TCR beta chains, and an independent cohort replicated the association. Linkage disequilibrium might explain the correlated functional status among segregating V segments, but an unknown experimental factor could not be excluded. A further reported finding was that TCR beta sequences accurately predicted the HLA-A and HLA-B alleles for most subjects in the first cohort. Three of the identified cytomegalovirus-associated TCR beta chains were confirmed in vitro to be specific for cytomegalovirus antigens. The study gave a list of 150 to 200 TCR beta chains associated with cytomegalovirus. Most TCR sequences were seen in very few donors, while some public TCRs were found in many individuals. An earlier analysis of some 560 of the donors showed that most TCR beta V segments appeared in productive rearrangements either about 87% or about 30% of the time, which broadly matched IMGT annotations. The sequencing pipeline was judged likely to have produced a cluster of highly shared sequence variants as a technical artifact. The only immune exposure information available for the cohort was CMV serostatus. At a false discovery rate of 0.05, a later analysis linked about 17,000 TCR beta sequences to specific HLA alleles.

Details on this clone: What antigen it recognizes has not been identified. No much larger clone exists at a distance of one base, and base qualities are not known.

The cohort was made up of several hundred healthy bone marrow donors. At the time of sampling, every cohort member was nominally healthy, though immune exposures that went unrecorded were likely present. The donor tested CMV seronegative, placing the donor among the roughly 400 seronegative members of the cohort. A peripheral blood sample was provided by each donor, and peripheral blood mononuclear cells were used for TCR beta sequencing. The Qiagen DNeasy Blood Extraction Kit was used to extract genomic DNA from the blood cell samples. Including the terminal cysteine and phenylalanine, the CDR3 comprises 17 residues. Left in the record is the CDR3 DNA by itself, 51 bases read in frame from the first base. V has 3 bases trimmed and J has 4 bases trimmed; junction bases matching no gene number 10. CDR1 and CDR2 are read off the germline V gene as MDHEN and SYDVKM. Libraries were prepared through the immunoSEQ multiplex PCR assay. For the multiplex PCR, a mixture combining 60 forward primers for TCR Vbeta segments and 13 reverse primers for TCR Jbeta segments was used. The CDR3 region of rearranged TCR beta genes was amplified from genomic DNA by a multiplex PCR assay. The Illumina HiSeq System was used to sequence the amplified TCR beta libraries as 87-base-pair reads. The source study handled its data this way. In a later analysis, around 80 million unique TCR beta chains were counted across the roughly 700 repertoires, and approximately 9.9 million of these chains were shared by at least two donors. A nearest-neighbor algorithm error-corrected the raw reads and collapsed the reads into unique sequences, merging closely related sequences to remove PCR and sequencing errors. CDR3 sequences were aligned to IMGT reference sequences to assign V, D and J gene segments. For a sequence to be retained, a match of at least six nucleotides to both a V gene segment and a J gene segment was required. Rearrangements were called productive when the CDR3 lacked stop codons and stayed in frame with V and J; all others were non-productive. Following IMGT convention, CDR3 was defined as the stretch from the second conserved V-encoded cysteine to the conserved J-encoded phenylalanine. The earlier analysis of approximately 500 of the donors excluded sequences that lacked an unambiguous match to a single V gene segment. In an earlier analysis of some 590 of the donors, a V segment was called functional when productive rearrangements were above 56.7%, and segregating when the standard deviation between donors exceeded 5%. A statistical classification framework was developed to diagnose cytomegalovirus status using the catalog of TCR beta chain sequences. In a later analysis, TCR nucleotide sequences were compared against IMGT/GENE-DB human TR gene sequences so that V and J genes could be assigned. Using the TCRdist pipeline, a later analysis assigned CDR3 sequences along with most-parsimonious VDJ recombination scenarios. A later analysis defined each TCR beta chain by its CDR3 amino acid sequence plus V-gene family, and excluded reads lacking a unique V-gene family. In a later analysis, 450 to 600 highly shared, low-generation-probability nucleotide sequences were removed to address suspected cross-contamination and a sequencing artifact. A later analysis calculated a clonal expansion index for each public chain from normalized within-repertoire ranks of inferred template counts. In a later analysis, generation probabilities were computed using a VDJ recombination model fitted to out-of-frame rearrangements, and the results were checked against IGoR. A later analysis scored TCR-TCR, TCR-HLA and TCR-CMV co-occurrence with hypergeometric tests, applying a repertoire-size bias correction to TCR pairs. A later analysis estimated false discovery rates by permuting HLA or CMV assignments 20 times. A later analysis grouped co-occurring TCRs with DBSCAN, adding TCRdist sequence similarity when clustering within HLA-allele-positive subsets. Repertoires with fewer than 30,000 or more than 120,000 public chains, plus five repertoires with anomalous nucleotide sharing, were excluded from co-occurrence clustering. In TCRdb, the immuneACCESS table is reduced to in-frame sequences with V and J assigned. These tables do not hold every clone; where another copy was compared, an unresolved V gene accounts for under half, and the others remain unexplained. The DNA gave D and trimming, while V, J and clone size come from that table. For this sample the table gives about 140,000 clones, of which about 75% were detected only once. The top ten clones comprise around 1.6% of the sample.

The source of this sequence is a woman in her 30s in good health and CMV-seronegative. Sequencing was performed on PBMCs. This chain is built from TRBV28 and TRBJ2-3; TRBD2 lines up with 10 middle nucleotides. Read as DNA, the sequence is TGTGCCAGCAGTTTTAGGAAACTAGCGGGGCCCTCAGATACGCAGTATTTT. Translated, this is CASSFRKLAGPSDTQYF.